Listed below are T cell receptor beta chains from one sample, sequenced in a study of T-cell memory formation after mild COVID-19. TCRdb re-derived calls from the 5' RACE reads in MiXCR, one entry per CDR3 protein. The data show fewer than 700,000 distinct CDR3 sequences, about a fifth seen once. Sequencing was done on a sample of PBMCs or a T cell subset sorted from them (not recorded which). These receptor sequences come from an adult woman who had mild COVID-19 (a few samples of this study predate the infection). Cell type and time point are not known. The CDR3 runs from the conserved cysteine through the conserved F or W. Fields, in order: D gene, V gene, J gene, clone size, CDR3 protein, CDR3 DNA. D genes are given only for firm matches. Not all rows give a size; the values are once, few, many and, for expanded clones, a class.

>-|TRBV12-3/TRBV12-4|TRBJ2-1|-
CASSLEVRGLVGNEQFF
TGTGCCAGCAGTTTGGAGGTCCGGGGATTAGTGGGGAATGAGCAGTTCTTC
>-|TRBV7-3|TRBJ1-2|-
CASSLSQAGYGYTF
TGTGCCAGCAGCTTAAGCCAGGCCGGCTATGGCTACACCTTC
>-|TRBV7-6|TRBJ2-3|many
CASSPLPQRSDTQYF
TGTGCCAGCAGCCCCCTCCCGCAAAGGTCGGATACGCAGTATTTT
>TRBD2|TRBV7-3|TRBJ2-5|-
CASSLGTLAGALETQYF
TGTGCCAGCAGCTTGGGGACCCTAGCGGGAGCCCTGGAGACCCAGTACTTC
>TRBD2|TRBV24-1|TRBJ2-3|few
CATSRLAGATDTQYF
TGTGCCACCAGTAGACTAGCGGGGGCCACAGATACGCAGTATTTT
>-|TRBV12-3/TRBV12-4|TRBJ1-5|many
CASSLEGQPQHF
TGTGCCAGCAGTTTGGAGGGACAGCCCCAGCATTTT
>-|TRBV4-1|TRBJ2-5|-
CASSQVLLVETQYF
TGCGCCAGCAGCCAAGTTTTACTAGTAGAGACCCAGTACTTC
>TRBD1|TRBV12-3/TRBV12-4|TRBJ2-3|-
CASSPSGTGADTQYF
TGTGCCAGCAGTCCCTCCGGGACAGGGGCAGATACGCAGTATTTT
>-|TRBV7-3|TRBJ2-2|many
CASSFTLNTGELFF
TGTGCCAGCAGCTTCACCCTGAACACCGGGGAGCTGTTTTTT
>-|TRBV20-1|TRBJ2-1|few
CSGQAYNEQFF
TGCAGTGGACAAGCCTACAATGAGCAGTTCTTC
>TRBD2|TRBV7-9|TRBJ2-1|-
CASSIPLKRGGDPNEQFF
TGTGCCAGCAGCATACCCCTAAAGCGGGGGGGCGACCCTAATGAGCAGTTCTTC